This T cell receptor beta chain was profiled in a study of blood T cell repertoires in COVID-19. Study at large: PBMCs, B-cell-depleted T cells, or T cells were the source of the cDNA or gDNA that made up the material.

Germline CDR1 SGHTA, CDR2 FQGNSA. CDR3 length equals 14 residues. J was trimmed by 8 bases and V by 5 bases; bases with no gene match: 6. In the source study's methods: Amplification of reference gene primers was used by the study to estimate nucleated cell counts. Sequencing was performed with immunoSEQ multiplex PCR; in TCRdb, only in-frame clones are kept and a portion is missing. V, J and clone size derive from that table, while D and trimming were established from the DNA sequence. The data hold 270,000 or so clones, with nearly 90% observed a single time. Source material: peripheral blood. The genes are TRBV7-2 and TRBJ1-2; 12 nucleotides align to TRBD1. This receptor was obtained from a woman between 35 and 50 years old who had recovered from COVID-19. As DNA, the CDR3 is TGTGCCAGCAGCCGGGACAGGGGGCGCGGCGGCTACACCTTC. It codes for CASSRDRGRGGYTF.